The 16 T cell receptor beta chains below come from one sample, sequenced in a study of cytomegalovirus exposure and HLA in healthy donors. The PCR employed 60 Vbeta primers together with 13 Jbeta primers. The repertoire was sequenced with immunoSEQ multiplex PCR; TCRdb's copy has only in-frame clones and lacks some. The sample totals roughly 88,000 clones. Sequenced material: PBMCs. These receptors were obtained from a man over 45 in good health and CMV-seropositive.

The V gene is TRBV2, the J gene TRBJ2-2, with unresolved D. CDR1 and CDR2 from the germline V gene are SNHLY and FYNNEI. Trimming took 7 bases from V and 4 from J, leaving 16 bases between them. The CDR3 spans 15 residues. In DNA form, the CDR3 reads TGTGCCAGCATGTCGGTCGGCGGAACCACCGGGGAGCTGTTTTTT. It encodes CASMSVGGTTGELFF.

The rearrangement joins TRBV7-9 to TRBJ2-7; D unresolved. CDR1 and CDR2 (germline): SEHNR, FQNEAQ (reference sequence). V was clipped by 4 bases and J by 6 bases, with 13 bases between them. The CDR3 covers 13 residues. The CDR3 nucleotides read TGTGCCAGCAGCTCCACCTTTGGCGGCGAGCAGTACTTC. Translated: CASSSTFGGEQYF.

The rearrangement links TRBV4-2 to TRBJ1-1, with 8 bases identical to TRBD1. Germline V gene data show CDR1 as LGHNA and CDR2 as YNFKEQ. This CDR3 has 17 residues. Trimming removed 1 base from V and 4 bases from J; junction bases left unmatched: 11. CDR3 in amino acids: CASSQGAGGSSATEAFF. The CDR3 coding sequence is TGTGCCAGCAGCCAAGGTGCAGGGGGCTCCTCGGCCACTGAAGCTTTCTTT.

The chain carries TRBV11-2 and TRBJ1-2; a weak D match, TRBD1 (6 bases). Trimming stripped 5 bases from V and 4 bases from J, with 14 bases between. CDR3 size: 14 residues. Germline V gene data show CDR1 as SGHAT and CDR2 as FQNNGV. Here the CDR3 reads CASSPRQDAYGYTF. In DNA, the CDR3 is TGTGCCAGCAGCCCTAGACAGGACGCCTATGGCTACACCTTC. The full variable domain, its missing parts supplied by reference TRBV11-2 and TRBJ1-2, is EAGVAQSPRYKIIEKRQSVAFWCNPISGHATLYWYQQILGQGPKLLIQFQNNGVVDDSQLPKDRFSAERLKGVDSTLKIQPAKLEDSAVYLCASSPRQDAYGYTFGSGTRLTVV.

The chain links TRBV14 to TRBJ2-7; D ambiguous. Germline V gives CDR1 SGHDN, CDR2 FVKESK. Trimming cost V 6 bases and J 3 bases, with 6 bases left between them. The CDR3 totals 11 residues. The CDR3 nucleotides read TGTGCCAGCAGTCGTTACTACGAGCAGTACTTC. This codes for CASSRYYEQYF.

The genes are TRBV5-6 and TRBJ1-5, with D tentatively TRBD1 (5 bases). Per the germline V gene, CDR1 is SGHDT and CDR2 is YYEEEE. This CDR3 spans 16 amino acids. Between the trimmed V and J ends, which lost 3 bases and 0 bases, there was a span of 13 bases. The DNA of the CDR3 is TGTGCCAGCAGCTCGACAGCTCCAGATAGCAATCAGCCCCAGCATTTT. It codes for CASSSTAPDSNQPQHF. The full variable domain, its missing parts supplied by reference TRBV5-6 and TRBJ1-5, is DAGVTQSPTHLIKTRGQQVTLRCSPKSGHDTVSWYQQALGQGPQFIFQYYEEEERQRGNFPDRFSGHQFPNYSSELNVNALLLGDSALYLCASSSTAPDSNQPQHFGDGTRLSIL.

V and J are TRBV7-3 and TRBJ2-6; 9 positions match TRBD1. The CDR3 contains 20 residues. J was trimmed by 0 bases and V by 1 base; bases with no gene match: 10. CDR1 is SGHTA and CDR2 is FQGTGA in the germline V gene. CDR3 loop: CASSLRGQGVRNSGANVLTF. The CDR3 nucleotides are TGTGCCAGCAGCTTAAGGGGACAGGGCGTTAGAAACTCTGGGGCCAACGTCCTGACTTTC.

This rearrangement joins TRBV18 to TRBJ2-5, with TRBD2 identical over 10 bases. Germline V gives CDR1 KGHSH, CDR2 LQKENI. The J segment lost 5 bases and the V segment lost 6 bases, leaving 6 bases of the junction unmatched. The CDR3 totals 14 residues. In DNA, the CDR3 is TGTGCCAGCTCCCCGGGACTAGCGATGGAGACCCAGTACTTC. Translated, it gives CASSPGLAMETQYF.

This rearrangement joins TRBV9 to TRBJ1-5, with D perhaps matching TRBD1 (5 bases). The germline V gene has CDR1 SGDLS and CDR2 YYNGEE. The CDR3 consists of 15 residues. The V gene lost 4 bases and the J gene lost 4 bases, with 15 bases spanning the gap. DNA of the CDR3: TGTGCCAGCAGCCCTAGCGGGGGGGGGAATCAGCCCCAGCATTTT. Residues: CASSPSGGGNQPQHF.

This chain uses TRBV5-5 with TRBJ2-2, with D possibly matching TRBD1 (5 bases). The CDR3 has 13 amino acids. Trimming removed 2 bases from V and 7 bases from J, with 9 bases in between. Looked up from germline, CDR1 is SGHKS and CDR2 is YYEKEE (reference sequence). The CDR3 spells CASSFRVGGELFF. In DNA form, the CDR3 reads TGTGCCAGCAGCTTCAGGGTAGGCGGGGAGCTGTTTTTT.

The chain is built from TRBV15 and TRBJ2-4, with 13 positions matching TRBD2. V dropped 3 bases and J dropped 3; count of bases not matched to a gene: 5. The length of the CDR3 is 17 residues. Germline V lookup: CDR1 LNHNV, CDR2 YYDKDF (reference sequence). The CDR3 reads CATSSGGLAGDKNIQYF. Written as DNA, the CDR3 is TGTGCCACCAGCAGCGGAGGACTAGCGGGAGACAAAAACATTCAGTACTTC.

The chain combines TRBV11-3 with TRBJ2-3; 8 nucleotides align to TRBD2. V was clipped by 3 bases and J by 9 bases; unmatched bases: 11. Germline lookup yields CDR1 SGHNT and CDR2 YENEEA. The CDR3 contains 15 residues. CDR3 nucleotide sequence: TGTGCCAGCAGCTTTACTAGCGGTACCGCGTCGACGCAGTATTTT. The encoded protein is CASSFTSGTASTQYF.

This chain connects TRBV4-2 to TRBJ2-7; 7 bases match TRBD1. CDR1 LGHNA and CDR2 YNFKEQ come from the germline V gene. V shed 1 base, J shed 5 bases, and the junction held 8 bases outside the gene matches. The CDR3 is 15 amino acids. The chain's CDR3 is CASSQGPGQLDEQYF. The CDR3 DNA is TGTGCCAGCAGCCAAGGACCGGGACAGCTAGACGAGCAGTACTTC.

The rearrangement uses TRBV30 and TRBJ1-1; the D is unclear. This CDR3 has 12 amino acids. Trimming removed 3 bases from V and 4 bases from J, with 9 bases in between. The germline CDR1 and CDR2 sequences are GTSNPN and SVGIG (reference sequence). The CDR3 here is CAWSPGFTEAFF. CDR3 nucleotide sequence: TGTGCCTGGAGCCCGGGGTTCACTGAAGCTTTCTTT.

Here the CDR3 DNA reads TGCAGCGTTGCGGGTCTGTTTGAGCAGTTCTTC. This sequence encodes CSVAGLFEQFF. The rearrangement joins TRBV29-1 to TRBJ2-1; D call uncertain. Germline-derived CDR1 and CDR2 are SQVTM and ANQGSEA. V was cut by 4 bases and J by 9 bases, with 10 bases left in between. The CDR3 loop spans 11 amino acids.

The chain is built from TRBV11-3 and TRBJ2-1, with 7 bases lining up with TRBD2. Germline-derived CDR1 and CDR2 are SGHNT and YENEEA. After removal of 5 bases from V and 1 base from J, the junction contained 14 bases not matched to a gene. CDR3 length: 18 amino acids. This CDR3 is CASSPGLTGTKSYNEQFF. As DNA, the CDR3 is TGTGCCAGCAGCCCGGGACTTACCGGGACTAAATCCTACAATGAGCAGTTCTTC. Together with reference TRBV11-3 and TRBJ2-1, the CDR3 gives the full variable domain: EAGVVQSPRYKIIEKKQPVAFWCNPISGHNTLYWYLQNLGQGPELLIRYENEEAVDDSQLPKDRFSAERLKGVDSTLKIQPAELGDSAVYLCASSPGLTGTKSYNEQFFGPGTRLTVL.